This T cell receptor beta chain was sequenced in a study of CD8+ T cells in alopecia areata (dated by TCRdb to the late 2010s). In terms of the full investigation: Treated patients were enrolled in an open-label pilot trial of oral tofacitinib at 5 to 10 mg twice daily for moderate-to-severe alopecia areata. In treated patients, disease severity was measured using the SALT score, which gives the percentage of scalp surface area affected. Amplification of TCRbeta CDR3 regions was done by immunoSEQ multiplex PCR using 35 Vbeta forward primers and 13 Jbeta reverse primers. Human TCRbeta sequencing covered scalp tissue and sorted CD4+ and CD8+ peripheral blood T cells from patchy and totalis/universalis alopecia areata patients and healthy controls. In both human patients and the C3H/HeJ mouse model, the study applied high-throughput TCRbeta sequencing to look at T cell clonal expansion in alopecia areata. Scalp clonality was compared among normal scalp (n=4), patchy alopecia areata scalp (n=8), and alopecia totalis/universalis scalp (n=8). Tofacitinib was given for 6 to 18 months, followed by 6 months of follow-up off drug to assess delayed response and recurrence. Tofacitinib-treated patients had biopsies at baseline and at 4 and 24 weeks of treatment, with a later scalp biopsy in several patients. RNA was obtained with the PAXgene miRNA kit for fixed scalp, the miRNeasy kit for PBMCs, and the RNeasy kit for mouse skin.

CDR3 length: 14 amino acids, cysteine to phenylalanine. Just CDR3 DNA is preserved here, 42 bases in frame from base 1. V sheds 3 bases and J sheds 2 bases, leaving 8 bases between their ends. Sequences ENHRY (CDR1) and SYGVKD (CDR2) are obtained from the germline V gene. In the case of this clone: The antigen it recognizes is unknown. Base qualities are not provided; no much larger clone lies one nucleotide away.

What the treatment or condition label conveys for this sample: oral pan-JAK inhibitor, 5-10 mg twice daily. From alopecia areata patients, peripheral blood was collected along with lesional scalp punch biopsies. PBMCs were isolated by density centrifugation and stained for CD3, CD4 and CD8, after which CD4+ and CD8+ T cells were sorted on a FACSAria. The receptor library was made with the immunoSEQ multiplex PCR assay. To provide template for TCR sequencing, every sample had RNA extracted and reverse transcribed into cDNA. SuperScript III was used for first-strand cDNA synthesis, primed with a 2:1 mix of oligo-dT and random hexamers. Amplification bias was assessed with a synthetic immune receptor repertoire, and residual bias was removed computationally. The source study handled its data this way. Raw reads were preprocessed for error removal, and CDR3 was defined according to IMGT conventions as running from the conserved cysteine to phenylalanine. Clonality was computed by normalizing Shannon entropy by log2 of the number of productive unique TCRs and subtracting the result from 1. Whether scalp clones were CD4 or CD8 was inferred by matching scalp TCRbeta sequences against CD4 and CD8 repertoires sorted from blood. In its TCRdb copy, this immuneACCESS table keeps in-frame sequences only and misses some clones. Where compared with another copy, unresolved V genes explain less than half of these, and the others have no known cause. That table gives V, J and clone size, and the DNA gave D and trimming. For this sample the table gives around 300,000 clones, of which roughly 60% were detected only once. The ten largest clones add up to 0.8% to 1% of the sample.

Study-wide conclusions, independent of this receptor: Resident alphabeta T cells in normal human skin are also sequenced, complicating scalp TCR repertoire analysis, unlike mouse skin dominated by gammadelta T cells. The treated cohort was small, with a single nonresponder, so links between baseline CD8+ expansion and response need larger studies. Shared TCR sequences between patients were less evident than in mice, which may be partly attributable to HLA diversity in the patient population. Higher clonality and more expanded CD8+ clones were observed in lesional scalp than in normal scalp, particularly in alopecia totalis/universalis, a finding suggestive of antigenic drive. Scalp clonality and the number of expanded CD8+ clones among the top 100 scalp clones were significantly decreased by tofacitinib. Many expanded lesional clones were found to persist in scalp and blood during tofacitinib treatment, and relapse after treatment cessation may be partly explained by this persistence.

The sequence is built from TRBV10-3 and TRBJ1-5; TRBD1 is perhaps the D gene, given 5 matching bases. This sample comprised CD4+ T cells sorted from blood, obtained at week 52, from a patient treated with tofacitinib. The receptor's source is a human donor with alopecia areata. For the CDR3, the sequence is CAISELQGNQPQHF. Here is the DNA: TGTGCCATCAGTGAACTACAGGGCAATCAGCCCCAGCATTTT.